Shown below are 21 T cell receptor beta chains from a single sample sequenced in a study of blood T cell repertoires in COVID-19. The protocol was immunoSEQ multiplex PCR, while the TCRdb copy is restricted to in-frame clones and leaves out a portion. The sample lists roughly 250,000 clones; approximately 86% were seen once. Sequencing input: PBMCs or T cells enriched from blood (not recorded which). The receptor source for this set is a woman aged 25 to 45 with acute COVID-19.

This chain connects TRBV28 to TRBJ2-7; D may be TRBD2 (5 bases). The CDR3 spans 11 residues. The germline V gene encodes CDR1 MDHEN and CDR2 SYDVKM. Trimming removed 6 bases at V and 6 bases at J, with 9 bases between. The CDR3 loop is CASRRVAEQYF. CDR3 in DNA: TGTGCCAGCAGGAGGGTCGCCGAGCAGTACTTC.

The V gene is TRBV9, the J gene TRBJ2-3; the D gene is possibly TRBD1 (5 bases). The germline V gene encodes CDR1 SGDLS and CDR2 YYNGEE. The CDR3 is 16 residues long. Deletions cut 2 bases from V and 2 bases from J, with 15 bases between. CDR3 DNA sequence: TGTGCCAGCAGCGTGGTCCCCACAGGAATCACAGATACGCAGTATTTT. It encodes CASSVVPTGITDTQYF.

The chain couples TRBV28 to TRBJ1-5; TRBD1 matches at 7 bases. Unmatched junction bases numbered 7, after V lost 4 bases and J lost 4 bases. This CDR3 has 15 amino acids. CDR1 MDHEN and CDR2 SYDVKM come from the germline V gene. CDR3 bases: TGTGCCAGCAGTTCCCCGGGGACAGCTAATCAGCCCCAGCATTTT. The encoded protein is CASSSPGTANQPQHF.

The chain joins TRBV7-2 to TRBJ1-3; no clear D gene. Germline V gene data show CDR1 as SGHTA and CDR2 as FQGNSA. This CDR3 is built from 14 residues. V lost 2 bases, J lost 4 bases, and 9 bases lay in between. In DNA form, the CDR3 reads TGTGCCAGCAGCTTATTTACAGAAGGAAACACCATATATTTT. Its translation is CASSLFTEGNTIYF.

V gene TRBV15 combines with J gene TRBJ2-1; D gene unclear. This CDR3 has 15 residues. The germline CDR1 and CDR2 sequences are LNHNV and YYDKDF (reference sequence). V dropped 1 base and J dropped 5 bases, with 12 bases sitting between them. This chain's CDR3 is CATSRARLMNNEQFF. DNA for the CDR3: TGTGCCACCAGCAGAGCGCGACTGATGAACAATGAGCAGTTCTTC. Using reference TRBV15 and TRBJ2-1 for the parts outside the CDR3, the full variable domain is DAMVIQNPRYQVTQFGKPVTLSCSQTLNHNVMYWYQQKSSQAPKLLFHYYDKDFNNEADTPDNFQSRRPNTSFCFLDIRSPGLGDTAMYLCATSRARLMNNEQFFGPGTRLTVL.

This rearrangement joins TRBV14 to TRBJ2-7; D perhaps matches TRBD2 (5 bases). Trimming left V 7 bases short and J 0 bases short, with 7 bases between. CDR1 and CDR2 (germline): SGHDN, FVKESK. This CDR3 spans 12 amino acids. CDR3 in DNA: TGTGCCAGCACTGGGAGCTCCTACGAGCAGTACTTC. The encoded protein is CASTGSSYEQYF.

The chain couples TRBV5-5 to TRBJ2-1; 7 bases line up with TRBD2. V was pared by 3 bases and J by 7 bases, with 7 bases of the junction left unmatched. The CDR3 runs to 14 residues. Looked up from germline, CDR1 is SGHKS and CDR2 is YYEKEE (reference sequence). The CDR3 protein is CASSSTAGGNEQFF. The CDR3 DNA reads TGTGCCAGCAGCTCAACAGCCGGGGGGAATGAGCAGTTCTTC. Full variable domain (remainder filled in from reference TRBV5-5 and TRBJ2-1): DAGVTQSPTHLIKTRGQQVTLRCSPISGHKSVSWYQQVLGQGPQFIFQYYEKEERGRGNFPDRFSARQFPNYSSELNVNALLLGDSALYLCASSSTAGGNEQFFGPGTRLTVL.

This clone has only one observation. The J gene is TRBJ2-7, the V gene TRBV7-2, with D tentatively TRBD2 (6 bases). CDR3 length: 16 amino acids. Germline values: CDR1 SGHTA, CDR2 FQGNSA. V dropped 1 base and J dropped 4 bases, with 17 bases sitting between them. This CDR3 is CASSLVAGRRVYEQYF. DNA of the CDR3: TGTGCCAGCAGCTTAGTCGCGGGACGTAGGGTTTACGAGCAGTACTTC. The full variable domain, rest sourced from reference TRBV7-2 and TRBJ2-7, is GAGVSQSPSNKVTEKGKDVELRCDPISGHTALYWYRQSLGQGLEFLIYFQGNSAPDKSGLPSDRFSAERTGGSVSTLTIQRTQQEDSAVYLCASSLVAGRRVYEQYFGPGTRLTVT.

As concerns this clone: At one end the junction does not follow the germline gene, possibly because of a read error. The chain couples TRBV5-1 to TRBJ1-2; possible D gene TRBD1, 5 bases. Germline CDR1 is SGHRS and CDR2 is YFSETQ. This CDR3 comprises 16 residues. CDR3 loop: CASSLGSGLMVGGYTF. In nucleotides, the CDR3 is TGCGCCAGCAGTTTGGGGTCAGGGCTGATGGTTGGTGGCTACACCTTC.

The gene calls are TRBV19 and TRBJ1-6; TRBD1 aligns across 7 bases. With V trimmed by 7 bases and J by 10 bases, 13 bases remained unmatched. Germline-derived CDR1 and CDR2 are LNHDA and SQIVND (reference sequence). The length of the CDR3 is 15 residues. CDR3 sequence (DNA): TGTGCCAGTACCGACGAGGGGGCGGGGTGGTCACCCCTCCACTTT. It specifies CASTDEGAGWSPLHF.

The rearrangement joins TRBV27 to TRBJ2-1; a weak D match, TRBD2 (5 bases). The length of the CDR3 is 12 residues. V dropped 5 bases and J dropped 14 bases, with 16 bases sitting between them. Germline loops: CDR1 MNHEY, CDR2 SMNVEV (reference sequence). CDR3 in amino acids: CASSTSSGGEFF. The CDR3 DNA follows: TGTGCCAGCAGTACCTCCTCCGGAGGTGAGTTCTTC.

The chain carries TRBV6-2 or TRBV6-3 and TRBJ2-1; 9 nucleotides line up with TRBD2. V was pared by 6 bases and J by 4 bases, with 7 bases of the junction left unmatched. Germline lookup yields CDR1 MNHEY and CDR2 SVGEGT. The CDR3 extends over 15 amino acids. CDR3 nucleotide sequence: TGTGCCAGCAGCCACGGGCTAGCGGGGTACAATGAGCAGTTCTTC. Translation: CASSHGLAGYNEQFF.

Only one count was recorded for this clone. Other DNA sequences in this specimen translate into the identical CDR3. The chain has TRBV15 and TRBJ1-1; D remains unclear. The V and J ends lost 1 base and 1 base respectively, with 10 bases between them. Germline lookup yields CDR1 LNHNV and CDR2 YYDKDF (reference sequence). This CDR3 spans 15 amino acids. CDR3 loop: CATSRARGKNTEAFF. DNA of the CDR3: TGTGCCACCAGCAGAGCCCGCGGCAAGAACACTGAAGCTTTCTTT.

This chain connects TRBV5-4 to TRBJ2-2; 8 bases match TRBD2. CDR3 length: 15 residues. Unmatched junction bases numbered 5, after V lost 4 bases and J lost 3 bases. Germline values: CDR1 SGHNT, CDR2 YYREEE (reference sequence). The CDR3 bases are TGTGCCAGCAGCACCTCGGGGGGGCACACCGGGGAGCTGTTTTTT. It translates to CASSTSGGHTGELFF.

Of note for this clone: One end of the junction varies from germline; a read error may be responsible. This chain connects TRBV13 to TRBJ2-3; D is possibly TRBD1 (5 bases). The germline CDR1 and CDR2 sequences are PRHDT and FYEKMQ (reference sequence). The CDR3 runs to 14 residues. CDR3 amino acids: CASNLGAITDTQYF. CDR3 nucleotide sequence: TGTGCCAGCAACTTAGGGGCCATCACAGATACGCAGTATTTT.

As to this clone: At one end the junction does not follow the germline gene, possibly because of a read error. This rearrangement joins TRBV7-9 to TRBJ2-7, with a possible D match to TRBD2 (5 bases). Germline-derived CDR1 and CDR2 are SEHNR and FQNEAQ (reference sequence). This CDR3 spans 14 amino acids. This CDR3 is CVSSPRGGFYEQYF. The CDR3 DNA follows: TGTGTCAGCAGCCCCCGAGGAGGATTCTACGAGCAGTACTTC.

This clone was recorded only once. The chain links TRBV5-1 to TRBJ1-2; the D gene is possibly TRBD1 (6 bases). Trimming removed 0 bases from V and 0 bases from J, with 12 bases in between. The CDR3 has 16 amino acids. Germline-derived CDR1 and CDR2 are SGHRS and YFSETQ. The CDR3: CASSLVPTGANYGYTF. CDR3 DNA sequence: TGCGCCAGCAGCTTGGTACCGACAGGAGCTAACTATGGCTACACCTTC.

V gene TRBV2 combines with J gene TRBJ2-7; 9 bases fit TRBD1. V lost 5 bases, J lost 3 bases, and 2 bases stayed unmatched. Per germline, CDR1 SNHLY and CDR2 FYNNEI. This CDR3 has 13 amino acids. The CDR3 loop is CASSRQGGYEQYF. DNA for the CDR3: TGTGCCAGCAGTAGACAGGGGGGCTACGAGCAGTACTTC.

This chain joins TRBV2 and TRBJ2-5; TRBD2 matches at 7 bases. This CDR3 has 13 amino acids. Germline CDR1 is SNHLY and CDR2 is FYNNEI. V lost 8 bases, J lost 1 base, and 4 bases stayed unmatched. The CDR3 here is CASLRGTQETQYF. CDR3 sequence (DNA): TGTGCCAGCCTGCGGGGGACCCAAGAGACCCAGTACTTC.

The V and J genes are TRBV5-4 and TRBJ1-2; 7 bases line up with TRBD1. This CDR3 has 15 residues. V gave up 5 bases and J gave up 0 bases; unmatched junction bases: 7. Germline V gene lookup returns CDR1 SGHNT and CDR2 YYREEE (reference sequence). The CDR3 DNA follows: TGTGCCAGCAGGACTATAGGGACAGCTAACTATGGCTACACCTTC. Residues: CASRTIGTANYGYTF.

This clone was found a few times. The chain joins TRBV19 to TRBJ1-5; D is unclear. Germline assignment: CDR1 LNHDA and CDR2 SQIVND (reference sequence). Trimming removed 4 bases at V and 6 bases at J, with 10 bases between. The CDR3 length is 13 residues. The CDR3 reads CASSTQEAQPQHF. The CDR3, as DNA: TGTGCCAGTAGTACCCAGGAGGCTCAGCCCCAGCATTTT.